The 23 T cell receptor beta chains below come from one sample, sequenced in a study of blood T cells in healthy people across ages. A second about 7 to 12 cycle PCR used barcoded and J-beta primers. TCRdb reprocessed the 5' RACE reads via MiXCR and lists one record per CDR3 protein. The data hold around 520,000 distinct CDR3 sequences, with about 25% observed a single time. The sample was also linked to a second study, of T cells of mothers and their children.

Source material: blood. Receptors were obtained from a boy aged 2 to 9 in good health.

The sample holds a few counts of this clonotype. The V and J genes are TRBV2 and TRBJ2-1; possibly TRBD2 for D (5 bases). This CDR3 has 14 residues. V lost 3 bases and J lost 7, with 13 bases in between. Germline V gene sequence: CDR1 SNHLY, CDR2 FYNNEI. The CDR3 sequence: CASSDTRSGNEQFF. The CDR3 coding sequence is TGTGCCAGCAGTGACACGCGGTCGGGAAATGAGCAGTTCTTC.

J is TRBJ2-6 and V is TRBV10-3; D not resolved. Germline CDR1 and CDR2: ENHRY and SYGVKD. The V end lost 2 bases, the J end lost 2 bases, and 4 bases lay between the germline ends. The CDR3 loop spans 14 amino acids. CDR3 region: CAISEGAGANVLTF. CDR3 sequence (DNA): TGTGCCATCAGTGAGGGGGCTGGGGCCAACGTCCTGACTTTC.

The V and J genes are TRBV25-1 and TRBJ2-2; D is perhaps TRBD2 (6 bases). V shed 3 bases and J shed 8 bases, with 16 bases lying between them. The CDR3 is made up of 15 amino acids. Germline CDR1 and CDR2: MGHDK and SYGVNS. This CDR3 reads CASSDGSQVSGELFF. In DNA form, the CDR3 reads TGTGCCAGCAGTGACGGGAGCCAGGTTTCGGGGGAGCTGTTTTTT.

V and J are TRBV5-1 and TRBJ2-3; D remains ambiguous. CDR1 is SGHRS, CDR2 YFSETQ, per germline. Trimming cost V 4 bases and J 6 bases, with 15 bases left between them. This CDR3 has 14 residues. Here the CDR3 DNA reads TGCGCCAGCAGCCTGTGTCAACCCCCGGATACGCAGTATTTT. Its translation: CASSLCQPPDTQYF.

Only a few counts were recorded for this clonotype. The V gene is TRBV7-2, the J gene TRBJ2-5; TRBD2 aligns across 8 bases. The V and J ends lost 5 bases and 5 bases, in that order; junction bases with no gene match: 10. Germline lookup yields CDR1 SGHTA and CDR2 FQGNSA. CDR3 length equals 15 residues. In DNA, the CDR3 is TGTGCCAGCAGCCGACGCCTAGCGGGCAGGGAGACCCAGTACTTC. Translating gives CASSRRLAGRETQYF. Full variable domain (rest looked up from reference TRBV7-2 and TRBJ2-5): GAGVSQSPSNKVTEKGKDVELRCDPISGHTALYWYRQSLGQGLEFLIYFQGNSAPDKSGLPSDRFSAERTGGSVSTLTIQRTQQEDSAVYLCASSRRLAGRETQYFGPGTRLLVL.

The V call is TRBV5-1, the J call TRBJ2-5, with TRBD2 identical over 12 bases. The CDR3 runs 18 residues. The V gene's germline CDR1 is SGHRS and CDR2 YFSETQ. The V segment lost 4 bases and the J segment 5 bases; nucleotides outside the gene matches: 15. CDR3 loop: CASSRGLAGSTGGETQYF. CDR3 bases: TGCGCCAGCAGCCGTGGACTAGCGGGGTCAACTGGGGGTGAGACCCAGTACTTC. Full variable domain (rest looked up from reference TRBV5-1 and TRBJ2-5): KAGVTQTPRYLIKTRGQQVTLSCSPISGHRSVSWYQQTPGQGLQFLFEYFSETQRNKGNFPGRFSGRQFSNSRSEMNVSTLELGDSALYLCASSRGLAGSTGGETQYFGPGTRLLVL.

This clonotype was seen a handful of times. The chain recombines TRBV20-1 with TRBJ1-4; D is perhaps TRBD1 (6 bases). The CDR3 is made up of 12 amino acids. V was pared by 7 bases and J by 8 bases, with 14 bases between. CDR1 is DFQATT and CDR2 is SNEGSKA in the germline V gene (reference sequence). The CDR3 DNA sequence: TGCAGTGGGGGGCCGACTGGGGAAAAACTGTTTTTT. Translating gives CSGGPTGEKLFF.

This clonotype was picked up a small number of times. The chain has TRBV7-8 and TRBJ1-1, with TRBD1 matching 7 bases. Germline CDR1 reads SGHVS; CDR2 reads FQNEAQ. V was pared by 5 bases and J by 3 bases, with 3 bases of the junction left unmatched. CDR3 length: 13 amino acids. The CDR3 region is CASSPGGYTEAFF. CDR3 DNA: TGTGCCAGCAGCCCAGGGGGGTACACTGAAGCTTTCTTT.

This chain uses TRBV20-1 with TRBJ2-5; possibly TRBD2 for D (5 bases). Trimming pared 2 bases from V and 9 bases from J, leaving 10 bases between. Germline V CDR1 and CDR2: DFQATT, SNEGSKA (reference sequence). This CDR3 region has 11 residues. CDR3 amino acids: CSARSVGAQYF. In DNA form, the CDR3 reads TGCAGTGCTAGAAGTGTCGGGGCCCAGTACTTC.

There are a few counts of this clonotype. The V call is TRBV28, the J call TRBJ1-5; possible D gene TRBD1, 6 bases. Per the germline V gene, CDR1 is MDHEN and CDR2 is SYDVKM. The length of the CDR3 is 15 residues. Trimming stripped 6 bases from V and 5 bases from J, with 17 bases between. CDR3 loop: CASSVGQGLHQPQHF. The CDR3 nucleotides are TGTGCCAGCAGCGTGGGGCAGGGGTTGCATCAGCCCCAGCATTTT.

This clonotype showed up just a few times. The rearrangement links TRBV9 to TRBJ2-7; TRBD2 aligns across 8 bases. The CDR3 spans 16 residues. The germline gives CDR1 SGDLS, CDR2 YYNGEE. J was trimmed by 1 base and V by 4 bases; bases with no gene match: 10. CDR3 protein: CASSTGGGPPSYEQYF. Here the CDR3 DNA reads TGTGCCAGCAGCACCGGGGGGGGACCTCCATCCTACGAGCAGTACTTC.

This clonotype turned up a few times. The gene calls are TRBV2 and TRBJ2-5; the D is unclear. This CDR3 comprises 14 residues. V lost 6 bases and J 0 bases, leaving 11 bases between the germline ends. CDR1 SNHLY and CDR2 FYNNEI come from the germline V gene. The CDR3: CASRTLSNQETQYF. The DNA for the CDR3 is TGTGCCAGCAGGACCCTCAGTAACCAAGAGACCCAGTACTTC.

The chain uses TRBV5-1 and TRBJ2-1, with D perhaps assigned TRBD1 or TRBD2 (5 bases each). The V end was cut by 1 base, the J end by 7 bases, with 15 bases between. The CDR3 spans 15 residues. Germline V gene data show CDR1 as SGHRS and CDR2 as YFSETQ. The CDR3 bases are TGCGCCAGCAGCTTGCAAGCGGCTAGGGGTAATGAGCAGTTCTTC. This sequence encodes CASSLQAARGNEQFF. Supplemented by reference TRBV5-1 and TRBJ2-1, the full variable domain reads KAGVTQTPRYLIKTRGQQVTLSCSPISGHRSVSWYQQTPGQGLQFLFEYFSETQRNKGNFPGRFSGRQFSNSRSEMNVSTLELGDSALYLCASSLQAARGNEQFFGPGTRLTVL.

This clonotype turned up a few times. The chain couples TRBV7-2 to TRBJ2-1, with TRBD2 matching 7 bases. Germline V CDR1 and CDR2: SGHTA, FQGNSA. Unmatched junction bases numbered 5, after V lost 1 base and J lost 5 bases. The CDR3 consists of 15 residues. CDR3 sequence (DNA): TGTGCCAGCAGCTTAGGGCGGGAGTATAACAATGAGCAGTTCTTC. It codes for CASSLGREYNNEQFF.

The V gene is TRBV3-1, the J gene TRBJ2-4; D ambiguous. Trimming removed 5 bases at V and 0 bases at J, with 14 bases between. The CDR3 is 16 residues long. Germline CDR1 and CDR2: LGHDT and YNNKEL (reference sequence). CDR3 nucleotide sequence: TGTGCCAGCAGCGACGCGACTTTGCTAGCCAAAAACATTCAGTACTTC. Encoded protein: CASSDATLLAKNIQYF.

This clonotype was seen a few times. J is TRBJ2-3 and V is TRBV20-1; a weak D match, TRBD1 (6 bases). The V end lost 6 bases, the J end lost 4 bases, and 20 bases lay between the germline ends. The CDR3 contains 15 residues. In germline, CDR1 is DFQATT, CDR2 SNEGSKA (reference sequence). DNA of the CDR3: TGCAGTGCCCCTGCAGGGGCCGGGTCCCCAGATACGCAGTATTTT. It yields the protein CSAPAGAGSPDTQYF.

This clonotype was seen a single time. The V call is TRBV6-6, the J call TRBJ1-5; no firm D call. The V end was cut by 2 bases, the J end by 0 bases, with 11 bases between. The CDR3 runs to 16 residues. CDR1 is MNHNY and CDR2 is SVGAGI in the germline V gene (reference sequence). CDR3 in DNA: TGTGCCAGCAGTTACGAGGGATATTATAGCAATCAGCCCCAGCATTTT. It yields the protein CASSYEGYYSNQPQHF.

The genes are TRBV4-3 and TRBJ2-1, with 8 positions matching TRBD1. From germline, CDR1 is LGHNA and CDR2 YSLEER. V trimming: 0 bases; J trimming: 6 bases; junction bases outside the gene matches: 10. This CDR3 comprises 17 residues. The CDR3 bases are TGCGCCAGCAGCCAAGATGGGGACAGGTCTCTCTCCAATGAGCAGTTCTTC. This encodes CASSQDGDRSLSNEQFF.

This clonotype showed up just a few times. This chain uses TRBV7-9 with TRBJ2-1, with 7 bases aligning to TRBD1. Germline V gives CDR1 SEHNR, CDR2 FQNEAQ (reference sequence). This CDR3 has 15 residues. V dropped 3 bases and J dropped 4; count of bases not matched to a gene: 6. DNA for the CDR3: TGTGCCAGCAGCTTTAGGCTACAGGGGTACAATGAGCAGTTCTTC. Its protein is CASSFRLQGYNEQFF.

With respect to this clonotype: It is likely a read error, because the conserved phenylalanine at the end of the CDR3 is missing. The chain links TRBV3-1 to TRBJ2-1, with 10 bases that match TRBD2. J lost 9 bases, V lost 10 bases, and 6 bases had no gene match. This CDR3 region has 12 residues. Per germline, CDR1 LGHDT and CDR2 YNNKEL (reference sequence). In DNA form, the CDR3 reads TGTGCCACAGAGCGGGAGGGAGGTGAGCAGTTCTTG. Translating it yields CATEREGGEQFL.

Many counts were recorded for this clonotype. The J gene is TRBJ2-5, the V gene TRBV15; 8 bases match TRBD1. CDR3 size: 14 residues. Germline V gene lookup returns CDR1 LNHNV and CDR2 YYDKDF (reference sequence). After removal of 3 bases from V and 4 bases from J, the junction contained 4 bases not matched to a gene. CDR3 amino acids: CATSRGRGLETQYF. The CDR3 bases are TGTGCCACCAGCAGGGGCAGGGGGCTAGAGACCCAGTACTTC. Full variable domain (missing parts from reference TRBV15 and TRBJ2-5): DAMVIQNPRYQVTQFGKPVTLSCSQTLNHNVMYWYQQKSSQAPKLLFHYYDKDFNNEADTPDNFQSRRPNTSFCFLDIRSPGLGDTAMYLCATSRGRGLETQYFGPGTRLLVL.

This clonotype was seen more than once but under ten times. The gene calls are TRBV7-2 and TRBJ1-4; TRBD1 aligns across 9 bases. The length of the CDR3 is 16 residues. Germline assignment: CDR1 SGHTA and CDR2 FQGNSA. With 4 bases clipped from V and 8 bases from J, the junction kept 11 bases outside the gene matches. The CDR3 nucleotides are TGTGCCAGCAGCTCTCCGGGACAGGGATTGAGGGAAAAACTGTTTTTT. As protein: CASSSPGQGLREKLFF. The full variable domain, completed using reference TRBV7-2 and TRBJ1-4, is GAGVSQSPSNKVTEKGKDVELRCDPISGHTALYWYRQSLGQGLEFLIYFQGNSAPDKSGLPSDRFSAERTGGSVSTLTIQRTQQEDSAVYLCASSSPGQGLREKLFFGSGTQLSVL.

V is TRBV9 and J is TRBJ2-1; 7 nucleotides line up with TRBD2. This CDR3 has 16 residues. The germline V gene has CDR1 SGDLS and CDR2 YYNGEE. The J segment lost 7 bases and the V segment lost 0 bases, leaving 10 bases of the junction unmatched. The CDR3 sequence is CASSVVGGGDRNEQFF. The CDR3 DNA follows: TGTGCCAGCAGCGTAGTTGGGGGGGGGGATCGAAATGAGCAGTTCTTC. The whole variable domain, filled in from reference TRBV9 and TRBJ2-1, reads DSGVTQTPKHLITATGQRVTLRCSPRSGDLSVYWYQQSLDQGLQFLIQYYNGEERAKGNILERFSAQQFPDLHSELNLSSLELGDSALYFCASSVVGGGDRNEQFFGPGTRLTVL.